The entry below gives a single T cell receptor (beta chain) sequence along with its context. Germline V lookup: CDR1 SEHNR, CDR2 FQNEAQ (reference sequence). Trimming at V came to 3 bases and at J to 9 bases, leaving 7 bases not matched to a gene. This CDR3 has 13 amino acids. MiXCR, applied by TCRdb to the 5' RACE reads, yields one record per CDR3 protein. The table includes around 41,000 distinct CDR3 sequences, 6.8% detected once. This specimen belongs to a study of spatial heterogeneity in lung cancer. Whole-study context: Detection of beta-chain sequences consistently exceeded that of alpha-chain sequences. The study observed each unique TCR and UMI combination more than ten times on average in raw reads.

Sample time point: sample taken at primary tumor resection. TCRs were sequenced from unsorted whole RNA of tumor, nontumor lung or PBMC. The sequence came from a female donor with early-stage non-small cell lung cancer. V and J are TRBV7-9 and TRBJ1-1; 7 bases are a match to TRBD1. The sample in question was PBMCs, obtained at surgery. CDR3 in DNA: TGTGCCAGCAGCTTCGGACAGGATACCCAAGCTTTCTTT. Protein product: CASSFGQDTQAFF. The full variable domain, with the rest looked up from reference TRBV7-9 and TRBJ1-1, is DTGVSQNPRHKITKRGQNVTFRCDPISEHNRLYWYRQTLGQGPEFLTYFQNEAQLEKSRLLSDRFSAERPKGSFSTLEIQRTEQGDSAMYLCASSFGQDTQAFFGQGTRLTVV.